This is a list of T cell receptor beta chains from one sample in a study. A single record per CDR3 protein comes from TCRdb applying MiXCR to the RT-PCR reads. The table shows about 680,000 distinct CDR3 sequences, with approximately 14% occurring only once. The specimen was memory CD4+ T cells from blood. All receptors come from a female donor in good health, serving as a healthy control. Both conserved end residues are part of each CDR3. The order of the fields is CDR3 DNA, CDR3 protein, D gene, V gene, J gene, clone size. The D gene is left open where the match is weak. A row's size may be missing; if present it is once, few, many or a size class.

cdr3_nt: TGTGCCAGCAGCTTCATGGGGGGACAGGGAGGCATGAACACTGAAGCTTTCTTT
cdr3_aa: CASSFMGGQGGMNTEAFF
d_call: TRBD1
v_call: TRBV7-2
j_call: TRBJ1-1
clone_size: many

cdr3_nt: TGTGCCAGCAAAGAACGGGAGAGTCAGCCCCAGCATTTT
cdr3_aa: CASKERESQPQHF
d_call: -
v_call: TRBV27
j_call: TRBJ1-5
clone_size: once

cdr3_nt: TGTGCCAGCTCACCACAAACTAGTATCGGCGAGCAGTACTTC
cdr3_aa: CASSPQTSIGEQYF
d_call: -
v_call: TRBV18
j_call: TRBJ2-7
clone_size: -

cdr3_nt: TGTGCCAGCCTTAGCGGGGATAGCACAGATACGCAGTATTTT
cdr3_aa: CASLSGDSTDTQYF
d_call: TRBD2
v_call: TRBV9
j_call: TRBJ2-3
clone_size: few

cdr3_nt: TGCGCCAGCAGCCAAGGCCTGAGCACAGATACGCAGTATTTT
cdr3_aa: CASSQGLSTDTQYF
d_call: -
v_call: TRBV4-3
j_call: TRBJ2-3
clone_size: many

cdr3_nt: TGCAGTGCCCGCTCCGTGACAGGGAACCCCTACCACTACGAGCAGTACTTC
cdr3_aa: CSARSVTGNPYHYEQYF
d_call: TRBD1
v_call: TRBV20-1
j_call: TRBJ2-7
clone_size: -

cdr3_nt: TGTGCCAGCCGACCCCCCTTCAGGGATGAGCAGTTCTTC
cdr3_aa: CASRPPFRDEQFF
d_call: -
v_call: TRBV6-2/TRBV6-3
j_call: TRBJ2-1
clone_size: -

cdr3_nt: TGTGCCAGCAATCCCTCTTCCCAGGGGGCAGGTCAGCCCCAGCATTTT
cdr3_aa: CASNPSSQGAGQPQHF
d_call: TRBD1
v_call: TRBV27
j_call: TRBJ1-5
clone_size: many

cdr3_nt: TGTGCCACCAGTGAATTCACAGGGGGCGGTAACAATGAGCAGTTCTTC
cdr3_aa: CATSEFTGGGNNEQFF
d_call: TRBD1
v_call: TRBV24-1
j_call: TRBJ2-1
clone_size: few

cdr3_nt: TGTGCCAGCTCCCTCCCGGTCCCGAACACCATATATTTT
cdr3_aa: CASSLPVPNTIYF
d_call: -
v_call: TRBV18
j_call: TRBJ1-3
clone_size: -

cdr3_nt: TGTGCCTCCACGGCAGGACCCTACGAGCAGTACTTC
cdr3_aa: CASTAGPYEQYF
d_call: -
v_call: TRBV28
j_call: TRBJ2-7
clone_size: many

cdr3_nt: TGTGCCAGCAGCCCCCTGGGGGGGCCTCACAATGAGCAGTTCTTC
cdr3_aa: CASSPLGGPHNEQFF
d_call: -
v_call: TRBV9
j_call: TRBJ2-1
clone_size: -

cdr3_nt: TGTGCCACCAGTGATGAACCGGGACTAGCGGGAAGAGGGACAGATACGCAGTATTTT
cdr3_aa: CATSDEPGLAGRGTDTQYF
d_call: TRBD2
v_call: TRBV24-1
j_call: TRBJ2-3
clone_size: many

cdr3_nt: TGTGCCAGCAGTTGGGGACAGCACTCCTACGAGCAGTACTTC
cdr3_aa: CASSWGQHSYEQYF
d_call: TRBD1
v_call: TRBV27
j_call: TRBJ2-7
clone_size: many

cdr3_nt: TGTGCCAGCAGCCACAGGGGGAAGAATGAGCAGTTCTTC
cdr3_aa: CASSHRGKNEQFF
d_call: TRBD1
v_call: TRBV5-4
j_call: TRBJ2-1
clone_size: -

cdr3_nt: TGCGCCAGCAGCCACGGGGGACTAGCGGGAGGGCCAGGGTACAATGAGCAGTTCTTC
cdr3_aa: CASSHGGLAGGPGYNEQFF
d_call: TRBD2
v_call: TRBV4-1
j_call: TRBJ2-1
clone_size: many

cdr3_nt: TGTGCGACCTCGACGGCTGGAGATACGCAGTATTTT
cdr3_aa: CATSTAGDTQYF
d_call: -
v_call: TRBV19
j_call: TRBJ2-3
clone_size: -

cdr3_nt: TGTGCCAGCTCGCCCCGGACAGGCAATAGCAATCAGCCCCAGCATTTT
cdr3_aa: CASSPRTGNSNQPQHF
d_call: TRBD1
v_call: TRBV18
j_call: TRBJ1-5
clone_size: few

cdr3_nt: TGTGCCATCAGTGATGTCAGGCCAACACCCCTCCACTTT
cdr3_aa: CAISDVRPTPLHF
d_call: -
v_call: TRBV10-3
j_call: TRBJ1-6
clone_size: -

cdr3_nt: TGTGCCAGCAGCTACGTTACAGATACGCAGTATTTT
cdr3_aa: CASSYVTDTQYF
d_call: -
v_call: TRBV7-2
j_call: TRBJ2-3
clone_size: many

cdr3_nt: TGTGCCAGCAGCCAATTATTAGCGGGATACTCCTACGAGCAGTACTTC
cdr3_aa: CASSQLLAGYSYEQYF
d_call: TRBD2
v_call: TRBV3-1
j_call: TRBJ2-7
clone_size: once

cdr3_nt: TGTGCCAGCAGCTTAGAAGGGACATACTATGGCTACACCTTC
cdr3_aa: CASSLEGTYYGYTF
d_call: -
v_call: TRBV7-9
j_call: TRBJ1-2
clone_size: -

cdr3_nt: TGCAGCGCCCTATCAACAGGGGGCGAGCAGTACTTC
cdr3_aa: CSALSTGGEQYF
d_call: TRBD1
v_call: TRBV29-1
j_call: TRBJ2-7
clone_size: many

cdr3_nt: TGTGCCAGCAGTTTTTATGTCTCCTCTGGGGACAACGTCCTGACTTTC
cdr3_aa: CASSFYVSSGDNVLTF
d_call: -
v_call: TRBV12-3/TRBV12-4
j_call: TRBJ2-6
clone_size: once

cdr3_nt: TGTGCCAGCAGTGAAGCGTTAATCTCAACTGGAAACACCATATATTTT
cdr3_aa: CASSEALISTGNTIYF
d_call: -
v_call: TRBV6-1
j_call: TRBJ1-3
clone_size: few

cdr3_nt: TGCAGTGCTAACGACAGGGGACGGTACAATGAGCAGTTCTTC
cdr3_aa: CSANDRGRYNEQFF
d_call: TRBD1
v_call: TRBV20-1
j_call: TRBJ2-1
clone_size: -

cdr3_nt: TGTGCCAGCAGCACGACTAGGACCGGGACCTACGAGCAGTACTTC
cdr3_aa: CASSTTRTGTYEQYF
d_call: -
v_call: TRBV7-2
j_call: TRBJ2-7
clone_size: many

cdr3_nt: TGCGCCAGCAGCCAAGATCTCAGCTTCAATCAGCCCCAGCATTTT
cdr3_aa: CASSQDLSFNQPQHF
d_call: -
v_call: TRBV4-1
j_call: TRBJ1-5
clone_size: few

cdr3_nt: TGCGCCAGCAGCGCCCTCTTAGCGGGAGGGCCACACGAGCAGTACTTC
cdr3_aa: CASSALLAGGPHEQYF
d_call: TRBD2
v_call: TRBV5-1
j_call: TRBJ2-7
clone_size: few

cdr3_nt: TGCAGTGCTAGAGCGGTGGGGGCGAGAGATGAGCAGTTCTTC
cdr3_aa: CSARAVGARDEQFF
d_call: -
v_call: TRBV20-1
j_call: TRBJ2-1
clone_size: few

cdr3_nt: TGTGCCAGCAGCCCAGCGGAGGTGGACACCATATATTTT
cdr3_aa: CASSPAEVDTIYF
d_call: -
v_call: TRBV11-1
j_call: TRBJ1-3
clone_size: -

cdr3_nt: TGTGCCAGCAGACCCATTGAGGGGGATACGCAGTATTTT
cdr3_aa: CASRPIEGDTQYF
d_call: -
v_call: TRBV12-3/TRBV12-4
j_call: TRBJ2-3
clone_size: few

cdr3_nt: TGTGCCAGCAGCTTAGGTGAGGGACAGGGGTATCAGCCCCAGCATTTT
cdr3_aa: CASSLGEGQGYQPQHF
d_call: TRBD1
v_call: TRBV5-6
j_call: TRBJ1-5
clone_size: many

cdr3_nt: TGTGCCAGCAGCGCCTGGGACAGCTCCTACGAGCAGTACTTC
cdr3_aa: CASSAWDSSYEQYF
d_call: TRBD1
v_call: TRBV9
j_call: TRBJ2-7
clone_size: many

cdr3_nt: TGTGCCAGCAGCTTATTTGGCGAGGGAGACACTGAAGCTTTCTTT
cdr3_aa: CASSLFGEGDTEAFF
d_call: -
v_call: TRBV7-9
j_call: TRBJ1-1
clone_size: -

cdr3_nt: TGCGCCAGCAGCCAAGAAGGCGGACAGTACACCGGGGAGCTGTTTTTT
cdr3_aa: CASSQEGGQYTGELFF
d_call: -
v_call: TRBV4-3
j_call: TRBJ2-2
clone_size: many

cdr3_nt: TGTGCCAGCAGCCCGACAGGGGGCTCAAACGTGGAGACCCAGTACTTC
cdr3_aa: CASSPTGGSNVETQYF
d_call: TRBD1
v_call: TRBV7-2
j_call: TRBJ2-5
clone_size: -

cdr3_nt: TGTGCCAGCAGTGACTCCCCCTCAGGGGAGCAGTTCTTC
cdr3_aa: CASSDSPSGEQFF
d_call: -
v_call: TRBV6-4
j_call: TRBJ2-1
clone_size: -

cdr3_nt: TGTGCCAGCAGCTTAAGTCTCCCCACAGATACGCAGTATTTT
cdr3_aa: CASSLSLPTDTQYF
d_call: -
v_call: TRBV7-9
j_call: TRBJ2-3
clone_size: -

cdr3_nt: TGTGCCAGCAGCCCCACTAGTTTCTTAGAGACCCAGTACTTC
cdr3_aa: CASSPTSFLETQYF
d_call: -
v_call: TRBV9
j_call: TRBJ2-5
clone_size: few

cdr3_nt: TGTGCCAGCAGTGGAATGCTGACGGGGACTGAAGCTTTCTTT
cdr3_aa: CASSGMLTGTEAFF
d_call: -
v_call: TRBV2
j_call: TRBJ1-1
clone_size: -

cdr3_nt: TGCGCCAGCAGCTTGGGGGAGGGGGCAGGTGTTCAGCCCCAGCATTTT
cdr3_aa: CASSLGEGAGVQPQHF
d_call: TRBD1
v_call: TRBV5-1
j_call: TRBJ1-5
clone_size: -

cdr3_nt: TGCGCCAGCAGCTTCGAGCGGGCTACCTACGAGCAGTACTTC
cdr3_aa: CASSFERATYEQYF
d_call: -
v_call: TRBV5-1
j_call: TRBJ2-7
clone_size: -

cdr3_nt: TGTGCCAGCAGCTTGGTCTATTCGGATAATGAGCAGTTCTTC
cdr3_aa: CASSLVYSDNEQFF
d_call: -
v_call: TRBV5-5
j_call: TRBJ2-1
clone_size: few

cdr3_nt: TGCGCCAGCAGCCAGCAACTAGCGGGAGGTCGAGGTGAGCAGTTCTTC
cdr3_aa: CASSQQLAGGRGEQFF
d_call: TRBD2
v_call: TRBV4-3
j_call: TRBJ2-1
clone_size: many

cdr3_nt: TGTGCCAGCAGCTTAGATGCGGGAACCGGGCAGTACTTC
cdr3_aa: CASSLDAGTGQYF
d_call: -
v_call: TRBV7-8
j_call: TRBJ2-7
clone_size: few

cdr3_nt: TGTGCCAGCAGTTTGGGGGTAATGAACACCGGGGAGCTGTTTTTT
cdr3_aa: CASSLGVMNTGELFF
d_call: -
v_call: TRBV19
j_call: TRBJ2-2
clone_size: -

cdr3_nt: TGCAGTGCACGGTTCTCAGGGAGGTATGGCTACACCTTC
cdr3_aa: CSARFSGRYGYTF
d_call: -
v_call: TRBV20-1
j_call: TRBJ1-2
clone_size: few

cdr3_nt: TGTGCCAGCAGTGTTACTAGCGGGACCTACGAGCAGTACTTC
cdr3_aa: CASSVTSGTYEQYF
d_call: TRBD2
v_call: TRBV6-1
j_call: TRBJ2-7
clone_size: few

cdr3_nt: TGTGCCAGCAGCTTATCCGGCCCAACGTCCGGTCATGAGCAGTTCTTC
cdr3_aa: CASSLSGPTSGHEQFF
d_call: -
v_call: TRBV7-2
j_call: TRBJ2-1
clone_size: few

cdr3_nt: TGTGCCAGCAGCTTGCGAACAGCGGCCACAGATACGCAGTATTTT
cdr3_aa: CASSLRTAATDTQYF
d_call: -
v_call: TRBV5-4
j_call: TRBJ2-3
clone_size: -

cdr3_nt: TGTGCCAGCAGTGGACGGACTAGCAATCAGCCCCAGCATTTT
cdr3_aa: CASSGRTSNQPQHF
d_call: -
v_call: TRBV6-1
j_call: TRBJ1-5
clone_size: many

cdr3_nt: TGTGCCAGCAGCCAACGGACAGGGGGTCCTGAAGCTTTCTTT
cdr3_aa: CASSQRTGGPEAFF
d_call: TRBD1
v_call: TRBV7-6
j_call: TRBJ1-1
clone_size: -

cdr3_nt: TGCGCCAGCAGCTTGGACAGGCCCACCTACGAGCAGTACTTC
cdr3_aa: CASSLDRPTYEQYF
d_call: -
v_call: TRBV5-1
j_call: TRBJ2-7
clone_size: -

cdr3_nt: TGCAGTGCTAGTCGACAGGGCCATCAAGAGACCCAGTACTTC
cdr3_aa: CSASRQGHQETQYF
d_call: TRBD1
v_call: TRBV20-1
j_call: TRBJ2-5
clone_size: -

cdr3_nt: TGTGCCAGCAGCTTAGCAGTCCGGGCCGATACGCAGTATTTT
cdr3_aa: CASSLAVRADTQYF
d_call: -
v_call: TRBV11-2
j_call: TRBJ2-3
clone_size: -

cdr3_nt: TGTGCCAGCATGAATTCGGGGGGCTCGGGCACCGGGGAGCTGTTTTTT
cdr3_aa: CASMNSGGSGTGELFF
d_call: -
v_call: TRBV7-2
j_call: TRBJ2-2
clone_size: -

cdr3_nt: TGTGCCAGCAGCGTGGGACCCCAGGAAGATACGCAGTATTTT
cdr3_aa: CASSVGPQEDTQYF
d_call: -
v_call: TRBV9
j_call: TRBJ2-3
clone_size: -